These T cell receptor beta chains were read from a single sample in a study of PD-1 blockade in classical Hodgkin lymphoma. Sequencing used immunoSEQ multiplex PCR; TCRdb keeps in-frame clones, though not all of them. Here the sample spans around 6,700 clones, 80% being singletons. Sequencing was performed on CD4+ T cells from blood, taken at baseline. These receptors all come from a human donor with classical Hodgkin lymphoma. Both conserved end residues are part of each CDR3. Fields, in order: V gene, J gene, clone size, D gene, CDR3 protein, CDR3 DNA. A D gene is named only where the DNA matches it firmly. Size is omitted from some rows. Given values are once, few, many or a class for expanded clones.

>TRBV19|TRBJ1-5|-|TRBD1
CASSIPATGSNQPQHF
TGTGCCAGTAGTATCCCGGCGACAGGGAGCAATCAGCCCCAGCATTTT
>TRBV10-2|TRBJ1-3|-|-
CASSPSGNTIYF
TGCGCCAGCAGTCCCTCAGGAAACACCATATATTTT
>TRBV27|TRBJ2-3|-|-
CASSLVGVSTDTQYF
TGTGCCAGCAGTTTAGTTGGCGTCAGCACAGATACGCAGTATTTT
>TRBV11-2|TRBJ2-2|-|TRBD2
CASSSIAGGAGELFF
TGTGCCAGCAGCTCCATAGCGGGAGGAGCCGGGGAGCTGTTTTTT
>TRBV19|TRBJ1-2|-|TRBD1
CASSIWGQASYYGYTF
TGTGCCAGTAGTATCTGGGGACAGGCGTCTTACTATGGCTACACCTTC
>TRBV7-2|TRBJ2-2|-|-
CASSPQPTASTGELFF
TGTGCCAGTAGTCCCCAACCGACCGCGAGCACCGGGGAGCTGTTTTTT
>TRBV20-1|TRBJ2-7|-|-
CSADRDYEQYF
TGCAGTGCGGACCGCGACTACGAGCAGTACTTC
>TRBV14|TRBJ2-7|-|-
CASSQVGEQYF
TGTGCCAGCAGCCAAGTTGGAGAGCAGTACTTC
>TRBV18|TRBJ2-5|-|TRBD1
CASSRLTGGEETQYF
TGTGCCAGCTCCCGGTTGACAGGGGGCGAAGAGACCCAGTACTTC
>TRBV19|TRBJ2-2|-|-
CASTNAPWGGASNPRKGGELFF
TGTGCCAGTACCAACGCTCCCTGGGGGGGGGCGTCAAACCCCCGTAAGGGCGGGGAGCTGTTTTTT
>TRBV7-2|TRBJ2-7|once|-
CASSHQKDRPPEQYF
TGTGCCAGCAGTCATCAGAAAGACAGGCCCCCCGAGCAGTACTTC
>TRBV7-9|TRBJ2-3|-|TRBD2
CASTLGLAGDTDTQYF
TGTGCCAGCACCCTAGGACTAGCGGGAGACACAGATACGCAGTATTTT
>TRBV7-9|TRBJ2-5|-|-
CASSLDGRRQETQYF
TGTGCCAGCAGCTTAGACGGCAGGAGACAAGAGACCCAGTACTTC
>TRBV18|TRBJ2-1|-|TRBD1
CASSPQGGYNEQFF
TGTGCCAGCTCCCCACAGGGGGGATACAATGAGCAGTTCTTC
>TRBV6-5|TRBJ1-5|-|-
CASSYDRGNQPQHF
TGTGCCAGCAGTTACGATAGGGGCAATCAGCCCCAGCATTTT
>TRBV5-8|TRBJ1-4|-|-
CASSLWRLNEKLFF
TGTGCCAGCAGCTTGTGGCGGCTAAATGAAAAACTGTTTTTT
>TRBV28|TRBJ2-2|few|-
CASSLGSGELFF
TGTGCCAGCAGTTTAGGCTCCGGGGAGCTGTTTTTT
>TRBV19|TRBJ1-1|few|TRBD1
CASSLGQGGPEAFF
TGTGCCAGTAGCCTGGGACAAGGGGGCCCTGAAGCTTTCTTT
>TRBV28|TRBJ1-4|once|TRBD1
CASSWDRGNEKLFF
TGTGCCAGCAGTTGGGACAGGGGTAATGAAAAACTGTTTTTT
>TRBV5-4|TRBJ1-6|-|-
CASSQGPDRDSPLHF
TGTGCCAGCAGCCAAGGGCCGGACAGAGATTCACCCCTCCACTTT
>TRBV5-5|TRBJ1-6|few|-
CASSLRQENSPLHF
TGTGCCAGCAGCTTACGACAGGAAAATTCACCCCTCCACTTT
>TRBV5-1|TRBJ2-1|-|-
CASSWDGPTYNEQFF
TGCGCCAGCAGCTGGGACGGGCCGACCTACAATGAGCAGTTCTTC
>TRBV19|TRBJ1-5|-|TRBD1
CASSTGGRQPQHF
TGTGCCAGTAGTACAGGGGGGCGTCAGCCCCAGCATTTT
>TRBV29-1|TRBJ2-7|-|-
CSVEFRGGVRDEQYF
TGCAGCGTTGAATTCAGGGGAGGGGTGCGGGACGAGCAGTACTTC
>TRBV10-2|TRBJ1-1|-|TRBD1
CASGDRAATEAFF
TGCGCCAGCGGGGACAGGGCGGCCACTGAAGCTTTCTTT
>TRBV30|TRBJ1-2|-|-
CAWRTGYYGYTF
TGTGCCTGGAGGACAGGATATTATGGCTACACCTTC
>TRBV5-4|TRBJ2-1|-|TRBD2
CASSSPSGSYNEQFF
TGTGCCAGCAGCTCCCCTAGCGGGAGCTACAATGAGCAGTTCTTC
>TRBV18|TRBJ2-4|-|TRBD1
CASSPLLAGGTKNIQYF
TGTGCCAGCTCACCACTATTGGCAGGGGGCACCAAAAACATTCAGTACTTC
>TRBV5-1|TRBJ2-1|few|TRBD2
CASSLAPGGSGREQFF
TGCGCCAGCAGCTTGGCCCCCGGGGGGTCCGGAAGGGAGCAGTTCTTC
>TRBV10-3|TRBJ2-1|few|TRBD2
CAISGAGGAYNEQFF
TGTGCCATCAGTGGGGCGGGAGGTGCCTACAATGAGCAGTTCTTC
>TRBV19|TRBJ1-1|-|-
CASSIAGAPNTEAFF
TGTGCCAGTAGTATAGCGGGGGCGCCGAACACTGAAGCTTTCTTT
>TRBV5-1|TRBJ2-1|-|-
CASSLAPLGAGEQFF
TGCGCCAGCAGCTTGGCCCCGTTGGGGGCGGGAGAGCAGTTCTTC
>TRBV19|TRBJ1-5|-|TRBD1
CASSLFTGTADSNQPQHF
TGTGCCAGTAGTCTCTTCACCGGGACAGCGGATAGCAATCAGCCCCAGCATTTT
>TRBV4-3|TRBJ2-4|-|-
CASSQDHREAKNIQYF
TGCGCCAGCAGCCAAGATCACAGGGAAGCCAAAAACATTCAGTACTTC
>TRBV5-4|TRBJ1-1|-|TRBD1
CASSLVGDRNTEAFF
TGTGCCAGCAGCTTGGTAGGGGACAGGAACACTGAAGCTTTCTTT
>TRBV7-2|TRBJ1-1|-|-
CASSLAGGGAEAFF
TGTGCCAGCAGCTTAGCGGGGGGAGGGGCTGAAGCTTTCTTT
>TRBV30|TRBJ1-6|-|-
CAWITGFGDSPLHF
TGTGCCTGGATAACTGGGTTCGGGGATTCACCCCTCCACTTT
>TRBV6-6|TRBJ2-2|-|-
CASSYQGDTGELFF
TGTGCCAGCAGTTATCAGGGTGACACCGGGGAGCTGTTTTTT
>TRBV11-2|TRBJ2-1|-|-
CASSSFILVFSLHEQFF
TGTGCCAGCAGCTCTTTTATACTAGTCTTCTCGCTCCATGAGCAGTTCTTC
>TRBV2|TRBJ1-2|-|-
CAGMIQGPSGYTF
TGTGCCGGAATGATACAGGGACCGAGTGGCTACACCTTC
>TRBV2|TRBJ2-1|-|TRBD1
CASSPTGGEQFF
TGTGCCAGCAGCCCGACAGGGGGTGAGCAGTTCTTC
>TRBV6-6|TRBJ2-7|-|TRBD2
CASSGGTSGYTYEQYF
TGTGCCAGCAGCGGCGGGACTAGCGGATATACCTACGAGCAGTACTTC
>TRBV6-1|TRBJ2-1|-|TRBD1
CASSARGTGGEQFF
TGTGCCAGCAGTGCACGAGGGACAGGGGGCGAGCAGTTCTTC
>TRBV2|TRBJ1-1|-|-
CASSLQGISFEAFF
TGTGCCAGCAGTCTACAGGGAATCTCCTTTGAAGCTTTCTTT
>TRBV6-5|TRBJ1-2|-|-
CASSYSPWTAYGYTF
TGTGCCAGCAGTTACTCCCCATGGACGGCCTATGGCTACACCTTC
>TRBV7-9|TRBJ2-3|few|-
CASSPIPSLRVDTQYF
TGTGCCAGCAGCCCCATCCCATCGCTAAGGGTAGATACGCAGTATTTT
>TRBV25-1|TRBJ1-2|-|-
CASDPGNPNYGYTF
TGTGCCAGCGACCCCGGGAACCCTAACTATGGCTACACCTTC
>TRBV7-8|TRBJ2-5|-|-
CASSLASGAWETQYF
TGTGCCAGCAGCTTAGCCAGTGGAGCCTGGGAGACCCAGTACTTC
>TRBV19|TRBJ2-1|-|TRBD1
CASSLRPRDRVTNEQFF
TGTGCCAGTAGTCTACGACCCCGGGACAGGGTCACCAATGAGCAGTTCTTC
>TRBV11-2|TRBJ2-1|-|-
CASSLTPEQFF
TGTGCCAGCAGCTTAACCCCTGAGCAGTTCTTC
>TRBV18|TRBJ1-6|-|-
CASRTGADNSPLHF
TGTGCCAGCAGAACGGGGGCGGATAATTCACCCCTCCACTTT
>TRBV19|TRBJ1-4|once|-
CASSDRAKATNEKLFF
TGTGCCAGTAGTGACAGAGCGAAAGCAACTAATGAAAAACTGTTTTTT
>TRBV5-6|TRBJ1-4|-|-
CASSLGFGTVSEKLFF
TGTGCCAGCAGCTTGGGATTCGGGACTGTTAGTGAAAAACTGTTTTTT
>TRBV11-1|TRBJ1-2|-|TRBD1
CASSQRTGDGYTF
TGTGCCAGCAGCCAGAGGACAGGGGACGGCTACACCTTC
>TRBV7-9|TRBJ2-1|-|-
CASSLYLAFSYNEQFF
TGTGCCAGCAGCTTATATCTCGCATTCTCCTACAATGAGCAGTTCTTC
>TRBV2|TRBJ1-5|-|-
CASSELTSNQPQHF
TGTGCCAGCAGTGAGTTAACCAGCAATCAGCCCCAGCATTTT
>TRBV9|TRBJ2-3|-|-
CASSVAQKSSYTDTQYF
TGTGCCAGCAGCGTAGCTCAGAAATCTTCCTACACAGATACGCAGTATTTT
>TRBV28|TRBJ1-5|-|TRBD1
CASSIPSGTGNQPQHF
TGTGCCAGCAGCATACCCAGCGGGACAGGTAATCAGCCCCAGCATTTT